This T cell receptor (beta chain) was found in a study of T cells in Graves' hyperthyroidism and ophthalmopathy. The TCR beta CDR3 regions underwent amplification using RNA transcripts as the source. A set of HTBI primers served as the primers for a first-round RT-PCR of the TCR CDR3. TCRdb re-called the multiplex PCR reads with MiXCR, one entry per CDR3 protein. This sample has 690,000 or so distinct CDR3 sequences, with 15% to 20% found just once. Trimming removed 4 bases from V and 1 base from J; junction bases left unmatched: 7. Per germline, CDR1 SGHAT and CDR2 FQNNGV. The CDR3 extends over 16 amino acids. This clonotype was seen ten or more times. Its antigen is unidentified. The study's findings and limits: Researchers found most expanded thyroid clonotypes above 0.001 in blood as well.

At first hyperthyroidism diagnosis, before any ophthalmopathy symptoms, the blood sample was collected. The receptor was isolated from a woman in her fifties or sixties with Graves' hyperthyroidism that later progressed to Graves' ophthalmopathy. Sequenced material: blood. V gene TRBV11-2 combines with J gene TRBJ1-1; 9 bases map to TRBD1. CDR3 sequence: CASSSLDRGPNTEAFF. The CDR3 region has the DNA TGTGCCAGCAGCTCGCTGGACAGGGGACCGAACACTGAAGCTTTCTTT.